A single sample is the source of the 26 T cell receptor beta chains below, sequenced in a study of immune evolution from preneoplasia to lung adenocarcinoma. Measured with immunoSEQ multiplex PCR; TCRdb has only the in-frame clones, and not every one. The data hold 2,000 to 2,500 clones, with 65% to 90% observed a single time. Sequenced input: FFPE normal lung tissue adjacent to the tumor. All receptors come from a person aged 45 to 60 with lung adenocarcinoma.

The chain links TRBV6-5 to TRBJ1-2, with TRBD1 as a possible D gene (6 bases). Germline CDR1 and CDR2: MNHEY and SVGAGI. The V gene lost 0 bases and the J gene lost 5 bases, with 13 bases spanning the gap. The CDR3 has 15 residues. The DNA for the CDR3 is TGTGCCAGCAGTTACTCGAAAGAAGGGGGGTATGGCTACACCTTC. Its translation is CASSYSKEGGYGYTF.

CDR3 protein: CASSLWREDSYYEYF. CDR3 DNA sequence: TGTGCCAGCAGCTTATGGAGAGAGGATTCCTACTACGAGTACTTC. The gene calls are TRBV5-6 and TRBJ2-7; unclear D gene. With 2 bases removed from V and 11 bases from J, the gap between germline ends came to 23 bases. The germline CDR1 and CDR2 sequences are SGHDT and YYEEEE. The length of the CDR3 is 15 residues. The full variable domain, its missing parts supplied by reference TRBV5-6 and TRBJ2-7, is DAGVTQSPTHLIKTRGQQVTLRCSPKSGHDTVSWYQQALGQGPQFIFQYYEEEERQRGNFPDRFSGHQFPNYSSELNVNALLLGDSALYLCASSLWREDSYYEYFGPGTRLTVT.

The V gene is TRBV30, the J gene TRBJ2-7, with D unresolved. The CDR3 covers 12 residues. The V gene lost 5 bases and the J gene lost 3 bases, with 11 bases spanning the gap. The germline V gene encodes CDR1 GTSNPN and CDR2 SVGIG (reference sequence). The CDR3 bases are TGTGCCTGGGCAAATACGAACTACGAGCAGTACTTC. Amino acids: CAWANTNYEQYF.

This sequence joins TRBV6-1 and TRBJ2-1; D assignment may be TRBD1 or TRBD2 (5 bases each). CDR1 is MNHNS and CDR2 is SASEGT in the germline V gene. This CDR3 is built from 15 residues. Trimming removed 2 bases from V and 7 bases from J, with 15 bases in between. CDR3 sequence (DNA): TGTGCCAGCAGTGAAAGTGGCCGGGGCGGGAATGAGCAGTTCTTC. Protein: CASSESGRGGNEQFF.

The chain joins TRBV11-2 to TRBJ2-5; no reliable D call. The CDR3 spans 12 residues. Trimming took 3 bases from V and 0 from J, leaving 2 bases between them. Germline V gene lookup returns CDR1 SGHAT and CDR2 FQNNGV. The chain's CDR3 is CASSLNQETQYF. The DNA for the CDR3 is TGTGCCAGCAGCTTGAACCAAGAGACCCAGTACTTC. Complete variable domain (other parts from reference TRBV11-2 and TRBJ2-5): EAGVAQSPRYKIIEKRQSVAFWCNPISGHATLYWYQQILGQGPKLLIQFQNNGVVDDSQLPKDRFSAERLKGVDSTLKIQPAKLEDSAVYLCASSLNQETQYFGPGTRLLVL.

This chain links TRBV7-2 with TRBJ2-7; 8 bases are shared with TRBD1. Germline CDR1 is SGHTA and CDR2 is FQGNSA. The V segment lost 4 bases and the J segment 2 bases; nucleotides outside the gene matches: 10. The CDR3 consists of 16 residues. CDR3 residues: CASSYAGTGGAYEQYF. In nucleotides, the CDR3 is TGTGCCAGCAGCTATGCCGGGACAGGAGGTGCCTACGAGCAGTACTTC.

The rearrangement uses TRBV27 and TRBJ2-7; D perhaps matches TRBD2 (6 bases). This CDR3 region has 13 residues. Per germline, CDR1 MNHEY and CDR2 SMNVEV (reference sequence). V was shortened by 3 bases and J by 2 bases, with 8 bases between the two germline ends. CDR3 DNA sequence: TGTGCCAGCAGTTTTAGGGAGGCCTACGAGCAGTACTTC. This sequence encodes CASSFREAYEQYF.

On this clone itself: A read error may account for a junction end that differs from germline. The V gene is TRBV18, the J gene TRBJ2-4; 7 nucleotides match TRBD1. The CDR3 runs to 10 residues. Germline values: CDR1 KGHSH, CDR2 LQKENI. The DNA of the CDR3 is TGTGCCAGCTCACCACCGGGACAGTCCTTC. Its protein product is CASSPPGQSF. The variable domain in full, with the rest retrieved from reference TRBV18 and TRBJ2-4, is NAGVMQNPRHLVRRRGQEARLRCSPMKGHSHVYWYRQLPEEGLKFMVYLQKENIIDESGMPKERFSAEFPKEGPSILRIQQVVRGDSAAYFCASSPPGQSFGAGTRLSVL.

The CDR3 loop reads CASSPPGTLSPNNEQFF. The CDR3 DNA reads as TGTGCCAGCTCACCACCGGGGACTTTGAGCCCCAACAATGAGCAGTTCTTC. J is TRBJ2-1 and V is TRBV18, with D possibly being TRBD2 (6 bases). Germline lookup yields CDR1 KGHSH and CDR2 LQKENI. The CDR3 loop spans 17 amino acids. Between the trimmed V and J ends, which lost 0 bases and 5 bases, there was a span of 17 bases.

This chain uses TRBV11-2 with TRBJ1-3; 7 bases are shared with TRBD1. Germline values: CDR1 SGHAT, CDR2 FQNNGV. Unmatched junction bases numbered 3, after V lost 1 base and J lost 3 bases. CDR3 length: 15 residues. Written as DNA, the CDR3 is TGTGCCAGCAGCTTAGGACAGGGTTTTGGAAACACCATATATTTT. Translated, it gives CASSLGQGFGNTIYF.

The chain employs TRBV2 and TRBJ1-5; no firm D call. Trimming pared 5 bases from V and 4 bases from J, leaving 9 bases between. This CDR3 has 13 amino acids. Looked up from germline, CDR1 is SNHLY and CDR2 is FYNNEI. The CDR3 sequence: CASSFSLNQPQHF. DNA of the CDR3: TGTGCCAGCAGTTTCAGCTTGAATCAGCCCCAGCATTTT.

This clone has just one count. CDR3 DNA sequence: TGTGCCAGCAAAAGGCAGGGCAACTACAATGAGCAGTTCTTC. Translated, it gives CASKRQGNYNEQFF. The chain is built from TRBV27 and TRBJ2-1, with D perhaps matching TRBD1 (5 bases). The CDR3 runs to 14 residues. V lost 7 bases to trimming and J lost 3 bases, with 13 bases between them. Germline V gene sequence: CDR1 MNHEY, CDR2 SMNVEV (reference sequence).

Only one count was recorded for this clone. The chain uses TRBV30 and TRBJ2-5; 13 bases are a match to TRBD2. The J segment lost 6 bases and the V segment lost 6 bases, leaving 7 bases of the junction unmatched. The germline CDR1 and CDR2 sequences are GTSNPN and SVGIG (reference sequence). The CDR3 sequence is 14 residues long. The CDR3 sequence is CACWTSGSIKTQYF. In DNA form, the CDR3 reads TGTGCCTGCTGGACTAGCGGGAGTATAAAGACCCAGTACTTC.

The V gene is TRBV5-1, the J gene TRBJ2-3; D gene ambiguous. The germline V gene has CDR1 SGHRS and CDR2 YFSETQ. The CDR3 loop spans 12 amino acids. V was cut by 4 bases and J by 5 bases, with 8 bases left in between. The CDR3: CASSPSRDTQYF. The CDR3, as DNA: TGCGCCAGCAGCCCCTCCCGAGATACGCAGTATTTT.

In its sample, this clone was seen a few times. V gene TRBV7-6 combines with J gene TRBJ2-5; D is uncertain. V gave up 1 base and J gave up 5 bases, with 5 bases separating them. Germline V gene sequence: CDR1 SGHVS, CDR2 FNYEAQ. The CDR3 length is 12 residues. This CDR3 is CASSLVWETQYF. DNA of the CDR3: TGTGCCAGCAGCTTAGTTTGGGAGACCCAGTACTTC.

The chain uses TRBV2 and TRBJ2-1, with a tentative D call TRBD2 (5 bases). V was clipped by 6 bases and J by 0 bases, with 18 bases between them. The CDR3 contains 17 residues. CDR1 and CDR2 (germline): SNHLY, FYNNEI. For the CDR3, the DNA is TGTGCCAGCAGCATACACTTTAGCACTAGCTCCTACAATGAGCAGTTCTTC. Its translation: CASSIHFSTSSYNEQFF. Looking up the rest from reference TRBV2 and TRBJ2-1 gives the full variable domain: EPEVTQTPSHQVTQMGQEVILRCVPISNHLYFYWYRQILGQKVEFLVSFYNNEISEKSEIFDDQFSVERPDGSNFTLKIRSTKLEDSAMYFCASSIHFSTSSYNEQFFGPGTRLTVL.

This rearrangement joins TRBV6-5 to TRBJ1-1, with D possibly matching TRBD1 (5 bases). The CDR3 is made up of 15 amino acids. Germline assignment: CDR1 MNHEY and CDR2 SVGAGI. V was cut by 8 bases and J by 1 base, with 17 bases left in between. The CDR3 sequence is CASLRDGRGNTEAFF. CDR3 nucleotides: TGTGCCAGCCTCCGGGACGGGAGGGGGAACACTGAAGCTTTCTTT.

This CDR3 reads CASSQDRRRVAFF. CDR3 DNA sequence: TGCGCCAGCAGCCAAGATCGGAGAAGGGTTGCTTTCTTT. This rearrangement joins TRBV4-3 to TRBJ1-1, with unresolved D. The V gene's germline CDR1 is LGHNA and CDR2 YSLEER. Trimming took off 0 bases at V and 11 bases at J, with 13 bases between the two ends. The CDR3 has 13 amino acids.

This clone was counted a single time. CDR3 bases: TGCGCCAGCAGCTTGTCAGGGTATAGCAATCAGCCCCAGCATTTT. Its protein is CASSLSGYSNQPQHF. This sequence joins TRBV5-1 and TRBJ1-5; weak D call: TRBD1 (5 bases). V was clipped by 1 base and J by 0 bases, with 8 bases between them. CDR1 and CDR2 (germline): SGHRS, YFSETQ. The CDR3 is 15 amino acids. Supplemented by reference TRBV5-1 and TRBJ1-5, the full variable domain reads KAGVTQTPRYLIKTRGQQVTLSCSPISGHRSVSWYQQTPGQGLQFLFEYFSETQRNKGNFPGRFSGRQFSNSRSEMNVSTLELGDSALYLCASSLSGYSNQPQHFGDGTRLSIL.

J is TRBJ2-7 and V is TRBV28; D gene unclear. CDR3 length: 14 residues. Germline V gene lookup returns CDR1 MDHEN and CDR2 SYDVKM. Trimming pared 5 bases from V and 1 base from J, leaving 12 bases between. The DNA of the CDR3 is TGTGCCAGCAGTCCGACGTGGCCATCCTACGAGCAGTACTTC. Encoded protein: CASSPTWPSYEQYF.

This chain joins TRBV7-9 and TRBJ2-2, with 7 bases matching TRBD1. The CDR3 covers 16 residues. J gave up 0 bases and V 2 bases, and 3 bases lay outside the gene matches. Germline assignment: CDR1 SEHNR and CDR2 FQNEAQ (reference sequence). The CDR3 loop reads CASSLSDRANTGELFF. CDR3 coding DNA: TGTGCCAGCAGCTTAAGCGACAGGGCGAACACCGGGGAGCTGTTTTTT.

The CDR3 DNA is TGTGCCAGCAGCTTCGGGACAACGAACACTGAAGCTTTCTTT. Translation: CASSFGTTNTEAFF. The V call is TRBV5-6, the J call TRBJ1-1, with D perhaps TRBD1 (6 bases). The germline gives CDR1 SGHDT, CDR2 YYEEEE. V lost 2 bases, J lost 1 base, and 9 bases lay in between. There are 14 residues in the CDR3.

The chain recombines TRBV2 with TRBJ2-7; unclear D gene. Germline CDR1 reads SNHLY; CDR2 reads FYNNEI. The CDR3 totals 12 residues. The V end was cut by 8 bases, the J end by 3 bases, with 11 bases between. The CDR3 DNA reads TGTGCCAGCGGACGGCAGAACTACGAGCAGTACTTC. It is translated as CASGRQNYEQYF.

This sequence joins TRBV29-1 and TRBJ2-1; D not resolved. Trimming left V 6 bases short and J 5 bases short, with 11 bases between. Germline CDR1 SQVTM, CDR2 ANQGSEA. The CDR3 runs to 12 residues. The CDR3 DNA follows: TGCAGCGTCGGCTCATGGGACAATGAGCAGTTCTTC. Its protein product is CSVGSWDNEQFF.

V and J are TRBV5-6 and TRBJ2-1; 9 nucleotides match TRBD2. The CDR3 runs 15 residues. Trimming removed 3 bases from V and 2 bases from J; junction bases left unmatched: 3. Per germline, CDR1 SGHDT and CDR2 YYEEEE. The CDR3 is CASSWAGGTYNEQFF. The CDR3 coding sequence is TGTGCCAGCAGCTGGGCGGGAGGGACCTACAATGAGCAGTTCTTC.

This chain joins TRBV28 and TRBJ1-1; D gene unclear. With 3 bases removed from V and 2 bases from J, the gap between germline ends came to 7 bases. Germline V gene lookup returns CDR1 MDHEN and CDR2 SYDVKM. This CDR3 is 13 amino acids long. CDR3 sequence reads: CASSFPVNTEAFF. The CDR3 DNA reads TGTGCCAGCAGTTTCCCCGTAAACACTGAAGCTTTCTTT.